Included here is one T cell receptor beta chain sequence, with context. No antigen is known for it. Clones were sequenced by immunoSEQ multiplex PCR, and TCRdb holds only the in-frame ones, with some missing. The repertoire holds over 75,000 clones, with about nine tenths as singletons. The data belong to a study of graft-versus-host responses after intestinal transplantation. Study-wide background: In this cohort, recipients had multivisceral, liver-intestinal, or isolated intestinal transplants. Each patient got anti-thymocyte globulin induction, then tacrolimus and steroids for three to four years.

Germline CDR1 reads MNHEY; CDR2 reads SVGAGI. Germline trimming cut 3 bases from V and 3 bases from J; bases unmatched to any gene: 8. CDR3 length equals 16 residues. The chain has TRBV6-5 and TRBJ1-2; 9 bases map to TRBD1. The sequenced sample was unstimulated CD8+ T cells sorted from spleen or lymph node cells, obtained before transplant. This TCR was sampled from a human donor who was the organ donor for an intestinal transplant. The CDR3 spells CASSYLGTGTDYGYTF. CDR3 DNA: TGTGCCAGCAGTTATCTAGGGACAGGGACTGACTATGGCTACACCTTC.